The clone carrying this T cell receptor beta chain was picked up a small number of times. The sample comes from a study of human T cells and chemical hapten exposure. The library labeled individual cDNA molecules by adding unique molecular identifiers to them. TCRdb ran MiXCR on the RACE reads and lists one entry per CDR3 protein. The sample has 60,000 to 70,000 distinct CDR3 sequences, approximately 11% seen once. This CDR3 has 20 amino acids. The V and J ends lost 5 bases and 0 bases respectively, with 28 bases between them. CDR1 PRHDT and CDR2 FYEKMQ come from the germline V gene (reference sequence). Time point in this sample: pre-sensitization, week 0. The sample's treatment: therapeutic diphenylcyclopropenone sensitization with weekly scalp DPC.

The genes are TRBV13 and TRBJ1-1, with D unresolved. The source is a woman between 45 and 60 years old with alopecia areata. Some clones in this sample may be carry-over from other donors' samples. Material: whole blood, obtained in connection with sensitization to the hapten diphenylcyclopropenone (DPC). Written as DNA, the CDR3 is TGTGCCAGCAGCCCGACGGGTCACCACCTAGATAACAAGATGAACACTGAAGCTTTCTTT. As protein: CASSPTGHHLDNKMNTEAFF.